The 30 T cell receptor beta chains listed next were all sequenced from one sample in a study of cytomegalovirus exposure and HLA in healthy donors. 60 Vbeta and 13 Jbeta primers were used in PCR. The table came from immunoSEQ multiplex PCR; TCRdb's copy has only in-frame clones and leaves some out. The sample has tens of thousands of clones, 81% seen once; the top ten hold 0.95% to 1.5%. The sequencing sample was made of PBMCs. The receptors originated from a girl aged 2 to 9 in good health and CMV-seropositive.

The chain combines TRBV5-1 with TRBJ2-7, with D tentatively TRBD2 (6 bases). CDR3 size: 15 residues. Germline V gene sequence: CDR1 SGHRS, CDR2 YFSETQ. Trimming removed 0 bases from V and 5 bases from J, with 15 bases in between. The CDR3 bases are TGCGCCAGCAGCTTGGTTCCGGGAGTAATCAACGAGCAGTACTTC. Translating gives CASSLVPGVINEQYF.

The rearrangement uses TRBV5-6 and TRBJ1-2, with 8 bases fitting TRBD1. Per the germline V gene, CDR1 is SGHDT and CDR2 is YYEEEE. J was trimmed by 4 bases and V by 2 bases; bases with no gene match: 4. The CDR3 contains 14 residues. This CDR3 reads CASSLVRGLYGYTF. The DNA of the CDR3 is TGTGCCAGCAGCTTAGTCAGGGGGCTCTATGGCTACACCTTC.

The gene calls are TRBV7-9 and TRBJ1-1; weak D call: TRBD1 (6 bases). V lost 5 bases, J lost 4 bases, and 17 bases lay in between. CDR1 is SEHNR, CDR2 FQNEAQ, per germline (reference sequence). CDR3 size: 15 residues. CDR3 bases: TGTGCCAGCAGCCCCTTCACAGGGATGGCCACTGAAGCTTTCTTT. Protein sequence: CASSPFTGMATEAFF.

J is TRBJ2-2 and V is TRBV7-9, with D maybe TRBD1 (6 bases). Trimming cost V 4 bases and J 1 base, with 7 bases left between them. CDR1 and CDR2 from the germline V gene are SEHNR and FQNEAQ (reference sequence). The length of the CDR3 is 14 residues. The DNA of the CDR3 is TGTGCCAGCAGCTCACAGGGGAACACCGGGGAGCTGTTTTTT. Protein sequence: CASSSQGNTGELFF. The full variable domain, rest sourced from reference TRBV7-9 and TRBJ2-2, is DTGVSQNPRHKITKRGQNVTFRCDPISEHNRLYWYRQTLGQGPEFLTYFQNEAQLEKSRLLSDRFSAERPKGSFSTLEIQRTEQGDSAMYLCASSSQGNTGELFFGEGSRLTVL.

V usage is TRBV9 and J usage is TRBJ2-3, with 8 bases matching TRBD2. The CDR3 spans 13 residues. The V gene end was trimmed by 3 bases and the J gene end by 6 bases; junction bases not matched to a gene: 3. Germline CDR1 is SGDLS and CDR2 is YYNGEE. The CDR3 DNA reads TGTGCCAGCAGCGCCCGGGGGGGGGATACGCAGTATTTT. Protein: CASSARGGDTQYF.

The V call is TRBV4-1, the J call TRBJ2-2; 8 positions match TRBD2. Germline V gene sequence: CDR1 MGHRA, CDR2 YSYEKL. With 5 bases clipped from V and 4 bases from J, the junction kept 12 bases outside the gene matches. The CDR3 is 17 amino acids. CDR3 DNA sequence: TGCGCCAGCAGCACCCGGACGGGAGGGAGGGGCACCGGGGAGCTGTTTTTT. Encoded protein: CASSTRTGGRGTGELFF.

The chain's CDR3 is CASSLLNQPQHF. CDR3 DNA sequence: TGTGCCAGCAGCCTATTGAATCAGCCCCAGCATTTT. The rearrangement joins TRBV7-2 to TRBJ1-5; D not certain. The CDR3 consists of 12 residues. V was clipped by 5 bases and J by 4 bases, with 6 bases between them. Germline lookup yields CDR1 SGHTA and CDR2 FQGNSA. Full variable domain (rest looked up from reference TRBV7-2 and TRBJ1-5): GAGVSQSPSNKVTEKGKDVELRCDPISGHTALYWYRQSLGQGLEFLIYFQGNSAPDKSGLPSDRFSAERTGGSVSTLTIQRTQQEDSAVYLCASSLLNQPQHFGDGTRLSIL.

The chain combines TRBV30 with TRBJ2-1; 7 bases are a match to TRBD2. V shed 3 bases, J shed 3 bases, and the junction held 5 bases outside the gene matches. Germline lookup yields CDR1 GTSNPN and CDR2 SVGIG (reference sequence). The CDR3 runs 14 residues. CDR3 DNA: TGTGCCTGGAGAAAGGGACTAAACTACAATGAGCAGTTCTTC. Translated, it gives CAWRKGLNYNEQFF.

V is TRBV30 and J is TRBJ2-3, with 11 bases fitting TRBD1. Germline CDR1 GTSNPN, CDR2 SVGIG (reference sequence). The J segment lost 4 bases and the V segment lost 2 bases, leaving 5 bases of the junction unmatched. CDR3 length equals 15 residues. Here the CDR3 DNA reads TGTGCCTGGAGTATCCCGGGACAGGGGGCAGATACGCAGTATTTT. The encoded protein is CAWSIPGQGADTQYF.

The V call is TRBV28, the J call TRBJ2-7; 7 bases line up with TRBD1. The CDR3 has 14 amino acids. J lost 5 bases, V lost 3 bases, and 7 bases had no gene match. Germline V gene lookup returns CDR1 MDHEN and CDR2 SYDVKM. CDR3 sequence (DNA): TGTGCCAGCAGTTTTTGGGGAACAGGGGACGAGCAGTACTTC. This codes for CASSFWGTGDEQYF.

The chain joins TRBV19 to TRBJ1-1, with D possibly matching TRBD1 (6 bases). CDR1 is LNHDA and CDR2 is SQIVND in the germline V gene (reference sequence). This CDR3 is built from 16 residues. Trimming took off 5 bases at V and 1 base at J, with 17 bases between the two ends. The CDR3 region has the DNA TGTGCCAGTAGTCTAACAGGGAGAAGAGAGAACACTGAAGCTTTCTTT. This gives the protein CASSLTGRRENTEAFF.

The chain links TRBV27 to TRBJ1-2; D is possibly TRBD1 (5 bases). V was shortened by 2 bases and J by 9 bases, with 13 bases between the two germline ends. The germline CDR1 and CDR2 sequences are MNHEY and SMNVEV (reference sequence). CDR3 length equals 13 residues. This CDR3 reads CASSLGFRGSYTF. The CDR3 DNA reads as TGTGCCAGCAGTTTAGGATTTCGGGGGAGCTACACCTTC.

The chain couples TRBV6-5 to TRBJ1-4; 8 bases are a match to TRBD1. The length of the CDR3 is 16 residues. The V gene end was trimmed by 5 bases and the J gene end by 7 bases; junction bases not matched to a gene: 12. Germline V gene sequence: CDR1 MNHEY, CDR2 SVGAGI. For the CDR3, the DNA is TGTGCCAGCAGTAACTACGGACAGGGTCTGAGTGAAAAACTGTTTTTT. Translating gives CASSNYGQGLSEKLFF.

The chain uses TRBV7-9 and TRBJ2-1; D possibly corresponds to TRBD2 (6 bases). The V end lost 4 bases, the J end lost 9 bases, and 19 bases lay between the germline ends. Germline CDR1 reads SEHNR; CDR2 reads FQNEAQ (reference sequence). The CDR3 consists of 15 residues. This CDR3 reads CASSSNNYRESEQFF. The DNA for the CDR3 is TGTGCCAGCAGCTCCAATAATTACCGGGAGAGTGAGCAGTTCTTC.

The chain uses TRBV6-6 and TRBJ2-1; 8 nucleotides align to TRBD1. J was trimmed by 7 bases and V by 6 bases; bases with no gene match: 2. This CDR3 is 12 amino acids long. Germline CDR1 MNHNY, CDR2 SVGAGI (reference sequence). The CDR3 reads CASSWTGNEQFF. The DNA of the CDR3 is TGTGCCAGCAGCTGGACAGGGAATGAGCAGTTCTTC.

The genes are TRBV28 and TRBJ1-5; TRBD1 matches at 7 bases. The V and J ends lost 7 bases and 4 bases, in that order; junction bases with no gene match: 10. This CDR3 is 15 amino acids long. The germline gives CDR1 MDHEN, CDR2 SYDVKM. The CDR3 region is CASTLTGSMNQPQHF. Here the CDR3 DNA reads TGTGCCAGCACCCTGACAGGGTCGATGAATCAGCCCCAGCATTTT.

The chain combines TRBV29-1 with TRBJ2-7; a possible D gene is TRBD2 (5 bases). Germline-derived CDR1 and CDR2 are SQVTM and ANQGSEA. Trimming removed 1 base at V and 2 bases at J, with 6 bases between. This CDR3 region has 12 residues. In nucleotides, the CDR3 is TGCAGCGTTGAAGTGACTACCTACGAGCAGTACTTC. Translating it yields CSVEVTTYEQYF.

CDR3 sequence: CASSQRNFFTDTQYF. For the CDR3, the DNA is TGCGCCAGCAGCCAGCGCAACTTTTTTACAGATACGCAGTATTTT. The chain employs TRBV4-3 and TRBJ2-3; unclear D gene. V was trimmed by 3 bases and J by 3 bases, leaving 13 bases between them. The CDR3 spans 15 residues. CDR1 and CDR2 (germline): LGHNA, YSLEER.

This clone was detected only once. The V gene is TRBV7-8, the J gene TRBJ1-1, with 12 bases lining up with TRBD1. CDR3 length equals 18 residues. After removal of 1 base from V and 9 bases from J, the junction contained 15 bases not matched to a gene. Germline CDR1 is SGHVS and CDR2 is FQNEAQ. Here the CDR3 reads CASSLVKASGTGGRKAFF. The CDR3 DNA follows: TGTGCCAGCAGCTTAGTTAAAGCTAGTGGGACAGGGGGCCGAAAAGCTTTCTTT.

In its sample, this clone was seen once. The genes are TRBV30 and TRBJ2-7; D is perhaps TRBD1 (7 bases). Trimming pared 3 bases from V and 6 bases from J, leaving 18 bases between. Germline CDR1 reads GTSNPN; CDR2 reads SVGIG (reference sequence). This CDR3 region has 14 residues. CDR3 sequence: CAWRMTAQGGEQYF. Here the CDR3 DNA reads TGTGCCTGGAGGATGACAGCTCAGGGGGGCGAGCAGTACTTC.

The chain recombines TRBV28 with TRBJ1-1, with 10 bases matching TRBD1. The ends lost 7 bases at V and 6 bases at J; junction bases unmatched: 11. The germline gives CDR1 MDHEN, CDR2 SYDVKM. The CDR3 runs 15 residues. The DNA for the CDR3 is TGTGCCAGCACCAAGGCCGGGACAGGGGTTGCTGAAGCTTTCTTT. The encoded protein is CASTKAGTGVAEAFF.

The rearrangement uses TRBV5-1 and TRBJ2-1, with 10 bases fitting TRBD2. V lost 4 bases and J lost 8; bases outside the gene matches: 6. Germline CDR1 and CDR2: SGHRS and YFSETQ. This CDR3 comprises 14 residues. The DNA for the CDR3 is TGCGCCAGCAGCCACATAGCGGGAGGAGATGAGCAGTTCTTC. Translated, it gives CASSHIAGGDEQFF.

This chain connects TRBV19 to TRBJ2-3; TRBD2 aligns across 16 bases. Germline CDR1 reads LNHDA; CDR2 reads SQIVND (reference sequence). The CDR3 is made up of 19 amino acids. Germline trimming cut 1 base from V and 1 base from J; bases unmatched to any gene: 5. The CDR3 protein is CASSIAGTSGGGRTDTQYF. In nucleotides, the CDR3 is TGTGCCAGTAGTATAGCAGGGACTAGCGGGGGGGGCCGCACAGATACGCAGTATTTT. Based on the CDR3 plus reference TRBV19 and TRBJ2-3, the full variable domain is DGGITQSPKYLFRKEGQNVTLSCEQNLNHDAMYWYRQDPGQGLRLIYYSQIVNDFQKGDIAEGYSVSREKKESFPLTVTSAQKNPTAFYLCASSIAGTSGGGRTDTQYFGPGTRLTVL.

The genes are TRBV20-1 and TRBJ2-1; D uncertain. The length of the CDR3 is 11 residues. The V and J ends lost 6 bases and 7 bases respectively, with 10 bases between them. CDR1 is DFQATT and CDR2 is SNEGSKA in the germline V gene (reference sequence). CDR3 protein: CSAHLGNEQFF. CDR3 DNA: TGCAGTGCACATCTAGGAAATGAGCAGTTCTTC.

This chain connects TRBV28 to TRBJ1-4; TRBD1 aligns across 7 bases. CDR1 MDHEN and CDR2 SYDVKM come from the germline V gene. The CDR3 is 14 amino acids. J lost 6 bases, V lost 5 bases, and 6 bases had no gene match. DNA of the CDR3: TGTGCCAGCAGTAATGGACAGGCCTATGAAAAACTGTTTTTT. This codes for CASSNGQAYEKLFF.

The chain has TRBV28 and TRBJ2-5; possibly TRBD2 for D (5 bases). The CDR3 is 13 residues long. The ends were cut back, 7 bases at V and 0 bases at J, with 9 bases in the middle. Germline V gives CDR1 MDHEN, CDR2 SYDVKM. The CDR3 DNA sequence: TGTGCCAGCACCCCGACTAACCAAGAGACCCAGTACTTC. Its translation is CASTPTNQETQYF.

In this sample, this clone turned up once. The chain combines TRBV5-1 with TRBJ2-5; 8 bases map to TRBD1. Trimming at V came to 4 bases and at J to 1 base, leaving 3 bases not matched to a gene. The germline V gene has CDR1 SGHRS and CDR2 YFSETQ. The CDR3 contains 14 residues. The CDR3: CASSQDRVQETQYF. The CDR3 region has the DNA TGCGCCAGCAGCCAGGACAGGGTCCAAGAGACCCAGTACTTC.

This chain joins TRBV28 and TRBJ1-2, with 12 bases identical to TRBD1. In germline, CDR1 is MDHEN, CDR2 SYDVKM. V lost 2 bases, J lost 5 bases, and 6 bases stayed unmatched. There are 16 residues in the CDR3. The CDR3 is CASSLGTGGAVYGYTF. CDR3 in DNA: TGTGCCAGCAGTTTAGGGACAGGGGGCGCAGTATATGGCTACACCTTC.

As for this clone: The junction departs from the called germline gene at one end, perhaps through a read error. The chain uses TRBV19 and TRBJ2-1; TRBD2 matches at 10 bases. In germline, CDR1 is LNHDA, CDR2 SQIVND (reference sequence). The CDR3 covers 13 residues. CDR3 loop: CASSILAGVPRIF. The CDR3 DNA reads TGTGCCAGTAGTATTCTAGCGGGAGTGCCTCGGATCTTC.

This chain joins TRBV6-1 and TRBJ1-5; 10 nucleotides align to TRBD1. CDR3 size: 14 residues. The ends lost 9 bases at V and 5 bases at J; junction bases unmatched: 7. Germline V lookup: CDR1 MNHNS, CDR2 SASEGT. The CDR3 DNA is TGTGCCAGTTGGGACAGGGGAGTGGATCAGCCCCAGCATTTT. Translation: CASWDRGVDQPQHF.